The sequence of this T cell receptor beta chain was determined in a study of T cells after yellow fever vaccination. Germline V gene lookup returns CDR1 MNHEY and CDR2 SVGAGI. J gave up 2 bases and V 2 bases, and 2 bases lay outside the gene matches. CDR3 size: 14 residues. UMIs and a universal primer site were added when TCR cDNA was made by 5'RACE template switching. TCRdb passed the 5' RACE reads through MiXCR, listing each CDR3 protein once. The sample lists a few hundred thousand distinct CDR3 sequences, over 4.5% occurring once. Concerning this clonotype: Its antigen is not known. Given a much more abundant clone one base away, this may be a read error.

Regarding the study as a whole: Weaker overall, the secondary response nonetheless peaked faster (day 5 versus 15). Post-booster samples contained most primary-vaccination clones (approximately 95% CD4, about 90% CD8).

Sequenced material: CD4+ T cells sorted from PBMCs, taken on the day of the yellow fever booster vaccination. The sequence came from a young man who received the YFV17D yellow fever vaccine. The chain carries TRBV6-5 and TRBJ1-2, with TRBD1 matching 7 bases. The CDR3 nucleotides are TGTGCCAGCAGTTACGGGACAGAGAACTATGGCTACACCTTC. Its protein product is CASSYGTENYGYTF.